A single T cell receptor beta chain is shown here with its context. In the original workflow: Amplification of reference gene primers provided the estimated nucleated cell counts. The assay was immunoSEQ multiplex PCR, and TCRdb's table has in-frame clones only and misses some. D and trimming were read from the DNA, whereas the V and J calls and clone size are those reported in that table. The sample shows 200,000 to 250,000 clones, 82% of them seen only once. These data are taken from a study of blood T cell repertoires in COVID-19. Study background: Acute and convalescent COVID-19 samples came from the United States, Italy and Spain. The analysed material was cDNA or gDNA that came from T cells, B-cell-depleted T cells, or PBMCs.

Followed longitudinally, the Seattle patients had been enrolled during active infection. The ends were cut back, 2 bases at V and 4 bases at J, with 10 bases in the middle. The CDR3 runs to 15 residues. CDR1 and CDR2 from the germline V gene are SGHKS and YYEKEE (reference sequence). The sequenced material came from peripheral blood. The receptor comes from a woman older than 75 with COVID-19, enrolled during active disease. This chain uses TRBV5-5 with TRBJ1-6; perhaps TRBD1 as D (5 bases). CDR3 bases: TGTGCCAGCAGCTTCGGGGGGAATTATAATTCACCCCTCCACTTT. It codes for CASSFGGNYNSPLHF.